A selection of T cell receptor beta chains follows, all from one sample in a study of human T cells and chemical hapten exposure. TCRdb used MiXCR to reprocess the RACE reads, holding one entry per CDR3 protein. Of just over 350,000 distinct CDR3 sequences in the sample, under 6.5% are singletons; the top ten hold about 5%. The sequenced sample was whole blood, obtained in connection with sensitization to the hapten diphenylcyclopropenone (DPC). The receptors stem from a woman in her late teens or twenties with alopecia areata. Some clones in this sample may be carry-over from other donors' samples. The CDR3 runs from the conserved cysteine through the conserved F or W. The D gene is left open where the match is weak. Expanded clones get a size class; other rows say once, few or many, or leave the size out.

v_gene	d_gene	abundance	j_gene	CDR3aa	CDR3nt
TRBV25-1	NA	few	TRBJ1-3	CASRGTGVSGNTIYF	TGTGCCAGCAGGGGAACGGGAGTCTCTGGAAACACCATATATTTT
TRBV7-6	NA	few	TRBJ2-5	CASSLDWSRQETQYF	TGTGCCAGCAGCTTAGATTGGTCCCGTCAAGAGACCCAGTACTTC
TRBV3-1	NA	many	TRBJ2-2	CASSQEGTGELFF	TGTGCCAGCAGCCAAGAAGGGACCGGGGAGCTGTTTTTT
TRBV7-2	NA	few	TRBJ2-5	CASSLGAQEETQYF	TGTGCCAGCAGCTTAGGTGCACAGGAAGAGACCCAGTACTTC
TRBV4-1	NA	many	TRBJ2-1	CASSQGREFINEQFF	TGCGCCAGCAGCCAAGGGAGGGAATTTATCAATGAGCAGTTCTTC
TRBV29-1	TRBD1	NA	TRBJ2-1	CSLNDRAHNEQFF	TGCAGCCTTAACGACAGGGCACACAATGAGCAGTTCTTC
TRBV6-5	NA	many	TRBJ1-5	CASSWTGQTQPQHF	TGTGCCAGCAGTTGGACTGGACAGACCCAGCCCCAGCATTTT
TRBV28	TRBD1	NA	TRBJ2-4	CASSSPGTGWNIQYF	TGTGCCAGCAGTTCACCCGGGACAGGCTGGAACATTCAGTACTTC
TRBV5-1	NA	many	TRBJ1-4	CASSPQQGVNEKLFF	TGCGCCAGCAGCCCACAACAGGGTGTAAACGAAAAACTGTTTTTT
TRBV3-1	NA	many	TRBJ1-6	CASSQEKVGRGQDSPLHF	TGTGCCAGCAGCCAAGAAAAGGTTGGGAGGGGCCAGGATTCACCCCTCCACTTT
TRBV14	TRBD2	many	TRBJ2-3	CASSHLERGGPDTQYF	TGTGCCAGCAGCCACCTAGAGCGGGGGGGCCCAGATACGCAGTATTTT
TRBV24-1	TRBD1	few	TRBJ1-1	CATSGGTGVGAEAFF	TGTGCCACCAGTGGGGGAACAGGGGTAGGAGCTGAAGCTTTCTTT
TRBV7-2	NA	few	TRBJ2-2	CASSLFYGSNTGELFF	TGTGCCAGCAGCTTATTTTACGGTTCGAACACCGGGGAGCTGTTTTTT
TRBV4-3	NA	many	TRBJ1-1	CASSQDAGSLTEAFF	TGCGCCAGCAGCCAAGATGCGGGCAGCCTCACTGAAGCTTTCTTT
TRBV12-3/TRBV12-4	NA	few	TRBJ1-1	CASSLTGFSGAFF	TGTGCCAGCAGCCTGACAGGATTTTCTGGGGCTTTCTTT
TRBV10-3	TRBD2	NA	TRBJ2-2	CAGGERGTGELFF	TGTGCCGGGGGGGAGCGGGGCACCGGGGAGCTGTTTTTT
TRBV29-1	NA	NA	TRBJ1-4	CSVAGFGGNEKLFF	TGCAGCGTCGCCGGTTTTGGGGGGAATGAAAAACTGTTTTTT
TRBV28	TRBD2	NA	TRBJ2-3	CASLEAGAQFMDTQYF	TGTGCCAGTCTTGAAGCGGGGGCCCAATTCATGGATACGCAGTATTTT
TRBV5-1	TRBD1	NA	TRBJ1-1	CASSGTGKNTEAFF	TGCGCCAGCAGCGGGACAGGCAAGAACACTGAAGCTTTCTTT
TRBV7-8	TRBD2	NA	TRBJ2-3	CASSRRTSGTDTQYF	TGTGCCAGCAGCCGAAGGACTAGCGGCACAGATACGCAGTATTTT
TRBV12-3/TRBV12-4	NA	few	TRBJ2-3	CASSLRGTGTDTQYF	TGTGCCAGCAGTCTTAGAGGGACCGGGACGGATACGCAGTATTTT
TRBV4-3	NA	many	TRBJ1-4	CASSQEGPNKDQNEKLFF	TGCGCCAGCAGCCAAGAAGGGCCAAACAAGGACCAGAACGAAAAACTGTTTTTT
TRBV12-3/TRBV12-4	NA	many	TRBJ1-5	CASSLGGAGNQPQHF	TGTGCCAGCAGTTTAGGGGGCGCCGGGAATCAGCCCCAGCATTTT
TRBV25-1	NA	few	TRBJ2-5	CASNLGQEYQETQYF	TGTGCCAGCAATCTCGGGCAGGAGTACCAAGAGACCCAGTACTTC
TRBV20-1	NA	many	TRBJ1-1	CSATTGRRRDTEAFF	TGCAGTGCTACTACAGGGAGGAGGAGGGACACTGAAGCTTTCTTT
TRBV12-3/TRBV12-4	NA	few	TRBJ2-3	CASMGTGDTQYF	TGTGCCAGCATGGGGACTGGGGATACGCAGTATTTT
TRBV28	NA	many	TRBJ1-2	CASSLRGLGYTF	TGTGCCAGCAGTTTACGGGGGCTTGGCTACACCTTC
TRBV20-1	NA	NA	TRBJ1-4	CSGAGRNEKLFF	TGCAGTGGGGCAGGCCGCAATGAAAAACTGTTTTTT
TRBV7-9	NA	NA	TRBJ1-1	CASSLESWNTEAFF	TGTGCCAGCAGCTTAGAGTCATGGAACACTGAAGCTTTCTTT
TRBV14	NA	many	TRBJ2-7	CASSPLDSHYEQYF	TGTGCCAGCAGCCCATTAGACAGCCACTACGAGCAGTACTTC
TRBV6-5	NA	many	TRBJ1-1	CASGFRPAGLLNTEAFF	TGTGCCAGCGGGTTTCGACCCGCGGGCCTCCTGAACACTGAAGCTTTCTTT
TRBV29-1	TRBD1	many	TRBJ2-5	CSVAGTEETQCF	TGCAGCGTAGCCGGGACAGAAGAGACCCAGTGCTTC
TRBV5-6	NA	few	TRBJ2-3	CASSLARTGRFTDTQYF	TGTGCCAGCAGCTTGGCGCGAACGGGGCGGTTCACAGATACGCAGTATTTT
TRBV4-1	NA	NA	TRBJ2-2	CASSHSHQKGTGELFF	TGCGCCAGCAGCCACTCTCATCAGAAGGGAACCGGGGAGCTGTTTTTT
TRBV10-3	NA	NA	TRBJ2-4	CAISGEGLAKNIQYF	TGTGCCATCAGTGGCGAAGGGTTAGCCAAAAACATTCAGTACTTC
TRBV7-2	NA	many	TRBJ2-7	CASSLTDYEQYF	TGTGCCAGCAGCCTGACAGATTACGAGCAGTACTTC
TRBV6-2/TRBV6-3	NA	many	TRBJ1-5	CASSGPFRGSTGSNQPQHF	TGTGCCAGCAGTGGCCCCTTTAGAGGTTCAACAGGGAGCAATCAGCCCCAGCATTTT
TRBV3-1	NA	NA	TRBJ1-1	CASSPGHGGRDTEAFF	TGTGCCAGCAGCCCAGGTCATGGGGGAAGGGACACTGAAGCTTTCTTT
TRBV6-2/TRBV6-3	NA	many	TRBJ1-1	CASRKSAVVETEAFF	TGTGCCAGCAGAAAAAGTGCTGTGGTCGAAACTGAAGCTTTCTTT
TRBV28	NA	many	TRBJ1-5	CASSPPNQPQHF	TGTGCCAGCAGCCCACCCAATCAGCCCCAGCATTTT
TRBV10-3	NA	few	TRBJ1-1	CAISESGPMNTEAFF	TGTGCCATCAGTGAGTCCGGGCCTATGAACACTGAAGCTTTCTTT
TRBV27	NA	NA	TRBJ2-3	CASTTRVGAIIQNTQYF	TGTGCCAGCACCACCCGGGTGGGGGCCATCATTCAGAATACGCAGTATTTT
TRBV10-3	TRBD1	NA	TRBJ2-5	CAISEARQGSPIQYF	TGTGCCATCAGTGAGGCCCGACAGGGGTCGCCTATCCAGTACTTC
TRBV7-2	TRBD1	NA	TRBJ1-1	CASSSNRGSQTEAFF	TGTGCCAGCAGCTCCAACAGGGGGTCTCAAACTGAAGCTTTCTTT
TRBV7-7	NA	few	TRBJ2-1	CASSLGVSSYNEQFF	TGTGCTAGCAGCTTAGGTGTGAGCTCCTACAATGAGCAGTTCTTC
TRBV9	NA	NA	TRBJ2-2	CASSAMFGTGELFF	TGTGCCAGCAGCGCTATGTTTGGCACCGGGGAGCTGTTTTTT
TRBV28	NA	NA	TRBJ1-5	CASSLLGGGNQPQHF	TGTGCCAGCAGTCTTTTGGGGGGAGGAAATCAGCCCCAGCATTTT
TRBV7-8	TRBD1	NA	TRBJ1-3	CASSEGQGGNTIYF	TGTGCCAGCAGCGAGGGACAGGGAGGAAACACCATATATTTT
TRBV2	TRBD1	many	TRBJ2-7	CASSGRDRAYEQYF	TGTGCCAGCAGTGGCCGGGACAGGGCCTACGAGCAGTACTTC
TRBV7-2	NA	many	TRBJ2-3	CASSLRRLSTDTQYF	TGTGCCAGCAGCTTACGGAGACTAAGCACAGATACGCAGTATTTT
TRBV28	NA	many	TRBJ2-3	CASSSPGSDTQYF	TGTGCCAGCAGTTCCCCAGGGTCAGATACGCAGTATTTT
TRBV7-9	TRBD2	few	TRBJ2-5	CASSHRGGQPETQYF	TGTGCCAGCAGCCATCGCGGGGGGCAACCCGAGACCCAGTACTTC
TRBV20-1	NA	few	TRBJ2-3	CSARDGQGTDTQYF	TGCAGTGCTAGAGATGGTCAGGGAACAGATACGCAGTATTTT